The 25 T cell receptor beta chains below come from one sample, sequenced in a study of graft-versus-host responses after intestinal transplantation. Repertoires were generated with immunoSEQ multiplex PCR, while TCRdb's copy carries only in-frame clones and drops some. The table lists about 70,000 clones, 84% of them singletons. For these receptors, no antigen is known. This sample comprised unstimulated CD4+ T cells sorted from spleen or lymph node cells, obtained before transplant. The receptor set was obtained from a human donor who was the organ donor for an intestinal transplant.

The chain carries TRBV28 and TRBJ1-3, with unresolved D. The CDR3 contains 13 residues. The germline gives CDR1 MDHEN, CDR2 SYDVKM. Trimming pared 6 bases from V and 9 bases from J, leaving 15 bases between. CDR3 in amino acids: CASSSSPIRTIYF. In DNA, the CDR3 is TGTGCCAGCAGCAGTTCCCCCATCCGCACCATATATTTT.

This chain joins TRBV28 and TRBJ1-2; TRBD1 matches at 10 bases. V was pared by 6 bases and J by 3 bases, with 4 bases of the junction left unmatched. The CDR3 runs to 14 residues. Germline V gives CDR1 MDHEN, CDR2 SYDVKM. CDR3 protein: CASSIGQGDYGYTF. CDR3 DNA: TGTGCCAGCAGCATCGGACAGGGGGACTATGGCTACACCTTC.

The V call is TRBV9, the J call TRBJ1-1, with D tentatively TRBD1 (5 bases). V lost 3 bases to trimming and J lost 4 bases, with 10 bases between them. This CDR3 has 13 amino acids. Per germline, CDR1 SGDLS and CDR2 YYNGEE. For the CDR3, the DNA is TGTGCCAGCAGCGGTGACAGTGGCACTGAAGCTTTCTTT. Amino acid sequence: CASSGDSGTEAFF.

CDR3 bases: TGTGCCAGCAGTCCAAGGACAGGCGGGGGCTACACCTTC. This sequence encodes CASSPRTGGGYTF. The V gene is TRBV27, the J gene TRBJ1-2, with TRBD1 matching over 7 bases. Germline V CDR1 and CDR2: MNHEY, SMNVEV (reference sequence). This CDR3 comprises 13 residues. The trim removed 5 bases at V and 8 bases at J, leaving 8 bases unmatched.

The rearrangement links TRBV11-2 to TRBJ2-7, with 10 bases matching TRBD2. This CDR3 comprises 16 residues. Unmatched junction bases numbered 7, after V lost 5 bases and J lost 0 bases. Germline CDR1 is SGHAT and CDR2 is FQNNGV. CDR3 sequence: CASSLRAGGSSYEQYV. DNA for the CDR3: TGTGCCAGCAGCCTAAGAGCGGGGGGGAGCTCCTACGAGCAGTACGTC.

This clone was found once. V and J are TRBV7-2 and TRBJ1-5; D unresolved. V dropped 0 bases and J dropped 9 bases, with 6 bases sitting between them. CDR3 length: 12 amino acids. Germline V gene lookup returns CDR1 SGHTA and CDR2 FQGNSA. CDR3 DNA sequence: TGTGCCAGCAGCTTAGCCCGAGGGCCCCAGCATTTT. Translation: CASSLARGPQHF.

V and J are TRBV19 and TRBJ1-2; D may be TRBD1 (5 bases). The CDR3 sequence is 14 residues long. The ends were cut back, 6 bases at V and 5 bases at J, with 16 bases in the middle. Germline V lookup: CDR1 LNHDA, CDR2 SQIVND (reference sequence). CDR3 nucleotides: TGTGCCAGTAGGACCGTAGGGGCAGGATATGGCTACACCTTC. This gives the protein CASRTVGAGYGYTF.

The chain couples TRBV7-2 to TRBJ2-2; no clear D gene. CDR3 length equals 12 residues. V shed 7 bases and J shed 1 base, with 4 bases lying between them. The germline gives CDR1 SGHTA, CDR2 FQGNSA. CDR3 nucleotide sequence: TGTGCCAGCACCTGGAACACCGGGGAGCTGTTTTTT. Its translation is CASTWNTGELFF. The whole variable domain, filled in from reference TRBV7-2 and TRBJ2-2, reads GAGVSQSPSNKVTEKGKDVELRCDPISGHTALYWYRQSLGQGLEFLIYFQGNSAPDKSGLPSDRFSAERTGGSVSTLTIQRTQQEDSAVYLCASTWNTGELFFGEGSRLTVL.

The gene calls are TRBV2 and TRBJ2-3; 7 bases align to TRBD2. The CDR3 runs to 17 residues. The germline CDR1 and CDR2 sequences are SNHLY and FYNNEI. With V trimmed by 4 bases and J by 2 bases, 12 bases remained unmatched. DNA of the CDR3: TGTGCCAGCAGTGGTCGGGAGCGGGGAACTGCCACAGATACGCAGTATTTT. Translated: CASSGRERGTATDTQYF.

This chain uses TRBV6-5 with TRBJ1-2, with D possibly being TRBD1 (6 bases). The CDR3 is 14 amino acids. The ends were cut back, 6 bases at V and 8 bases at J, with 19 bases in the middle. Germline lookup yields CDR1 MNHEY and CDR2 SVGAGI. CDR3 amino acids: CASRPTGLVNGYTF. CDR3 nucleotides: TGTGCCAGCAGACCGACAGGCCTCGTGAACGGCTACACCTTC.

The rearrangement joins TRBV19 to TRBJ1-5, with D possibly TRBD1 on 5 matching bases. CDR1 and CDR2 (germline): LNHDA, SQIVND (reference sequence). This CDR3 has 14 residues. V shed 7 bases and J shed 5 bases, with 15 bases lying between them. DNA of the CDR3: TGTGCCAGTATCGGGGGGAGCAAAGATCAGCCCCAGCATTTT. Translating it yields CASIGGSKDQPQHF.

The J gene is TRBJ2-5, the V gene TRBV2; 9 nucleotides align to TRBD1. V trimming: 6 bases; J trimming: 5 bases; junction bases outside the gene matches: 10. The CDR3 is 15 amino acids. Germline V gene sequence: CDR1 SNHLY, CDR2 FYNNEI. The CDR3 sequence: CASREGTGILETQYF. The CDR3 coding sequence is TGTGCCAGCAGGGAGGGGACAGGGATTTTGGAGACCCAGTACTTC.

This clone has more than one count but fewer than ten. The chain has TRBV7-9 and TRBJ2-2; D may be TRBD1 (5 bases). The CDR3 is 15 residues long. Deletions cut 4 bases from V and 0 bases from J, with 9 bases between. Germline V gene sequence: CDR1 SEHNR, CDR2 FQNEAQ (reference sequence). CDR3 loop: CASSSRAPNTGELFF. The CDR3 DNA sequence: TGTGCCAGCAGCTCCAGGGCCCCGAACACCGGGGAGCTGTTTTTT.

Here the CDR3 DNA reads TGTGCCAGCAGTTACTCTGGGGAGGCATTGAAGACCCAGTACTTC. This gives the protein CASSYSGEALKTQYF. This sequence joins TRBV6-5 and TRBJ2-5, with D maybe TRBD2 (6 bases). CDR1 is MNHEY and CDR2 is SVGAGI in the germline V gene. The CDR3 is 15 amino acids. V was trimmed by 0 bases and J by 6 bases, leaving 14 bases between them.

The V call is TRBV5-6, the J call TRBJ1-2; 10 nucleotides agree with TRBD1. Trimming at V came to 4 bases and at J to 7 bases, leaving 13 bases not matched to a gene. This CDR3 spans 16 amino acids. The germline V gene has CDR1 SGHDT and CDR2 YYEEEE. In DNA, the CDR3 is TGTGCCAGCAGCCCCGGGGTGGCGACAGGGGGCATTGGCTACACCTTC. It specifies CASSPGVATGGIGYTF.

The chain employs TRBV27 and TRBJ2-2, with TRBD2 matching 8 bases. The CDR3 contains 16 residues. The ends lost 1 base at V and 8 bases at J; junction bases unmatched: 9. Germline values: CDR1 MNHEY, CDR2 SMNVEV (reference sequence). The CDR3 DNA sequence: TGTGCCAGCAGTTTATACGCGGGGGGTCCCCCGGGGGAGCTGTTTTTT. Translated, it gives CASSLYAGGPPGELFF.

This clone is a singleton in its sample. The rearrangement uses TRBV18 and TRBJ2-5, with D perhaps TRBD2 (5 bases). Germline V gene sequence: CDR1 KGHSH, CDR2 LQKENI. Trimming took off 5 bases at V and 2 bases at J, with 12 bases between the two ends. The CDR3 is 14 residues long. The CDR3 is CASSNGGYQETQYF. The CDR3, as DNA: TGTGCCAGCTCAAACGGAGGATATCAAGAGACCCAGTACTTC.

The gene calls are TRBV28 and TRBJ2-7; 7 bases are a match to TRBD1. The CDR3 is made up of 15 amino acids. V was clipped by 6 bases and J by 1 base; unmatched bases: 9. Germline lookup yields CDR1 MDHEN and CDR2 SYDVKM. The CDR3 nucleotides are TGTGCCAGCAGCTCAGACCAGACAGGGTCCTACGAGCAGTACGTC. Its protein product is CASSSDQTGSYEQYV.

The CDR3 DNA reads as TGTGCCAGCAGTTACTCGACAGGGATGAGTGAGCAGTACGTC. Translated, it gives CASSYSTGMSEQYV. The chain recombines TRBV6-6 with TRBJ2-7; the match to TRBD1 covers 7 bases. This CDR3 contains 14 residues. The germline gives CDR1 MNHNY, CDR2 SVGAGI (reference sequence). Trimming removed 0 bases from V and 7 bases from J; junction bases left unmatched: 6.

This clone was detected once. The rearrangement uses TRBV6-5 and TRBJ2-1, with no clear D. Trimming took off 5 bases at V and 15 bases at J, with 17 bases between the two ends. Germline lookup yields CDR1 MNHEY and CDR2 SVGAGI. The CDR3 runs 12 residues. The CDR3 sequence is CASSDLGRHPFF. The CDR3 DNA follows: TGTGCCAGCAGTGATCTGGGCCGTCATCCGTTCTTC.

The V call is TRBV5-6, the J call TRBJ1-4; D call uncertain. The CDR3 is 14 amino acids. V was shortened by 2 bases and J by 2 bases, with 7 bases between the two germline ends. Germline V gives CDR1 SGHDT, CDR2 YYEEEE. The CDR3 sequence is CASSFGSTNEKLFF. In DNA form, the CDR3 reads TGTGCCAGCAGCTTCGGGTCTACTAATGAAAAACTGTTTTTT.

This clone came up a few times. V usage is TRBV30 and J usage is TRBJ1-6, with 9 bases fitting TRBD1. The CDR3 is 15 amino acids. Per the germline V gene, CDR1 is GTSNPN and CDR2 is SVGIG (reference sequence). V lost 5 bases, J lost 5 bases, and 7 bases stayed unmatched. In nucleotides, the CDR3 is TGTGCCTGGGGGACGGGACAGGGCAATAATTCACCCCTCCACTTT. This gives the protein CAWGTGQGNNSPLHF.

The chain employs TRBV10-3 and TRBJ1-6; 8 bases are a match to TRBD1. V lost 10 bases to trimming and J lost 7 bases; unmatched junction nucleotides: 12. The germline gives CDR1 ENHRY, CDR2 SYGVKD. The CDR3 consists of 15 residues. The CDR3 sequence is CATGQGDTLNSPLHF. CDR3 coding DNA: TGTGCCACCGGACAGGGAGATACTTTAAATTCACCCCTCCACTTT.

This chain uses TRBV14 with TRBJ2-2; D gene ambiguous. This CDR3 comprises 15 residues. With 3 bases removed from V and 6 bases from J, the gap between germline ends came to 14 bases. The germline V gene has CDR1 SGHDN and CDR2 FVKESK. CDR3 in DNA: TGTGCCAGCAGCCAGATGATGGGCTCACCCGGGGAGCTGTTTTTT. Translated, it gives CASSQMMGSPGELFF.

The chain employs TRBV5-1 and TRBJ1-2; a possible D gene is TRBD1 (6 bases). V was shortened by 0 bases and J by 2 bases, with 8 bases between the two germline ends. This CDR3 spans 14 amino acids. Germline CDR1 reads SGHRS; CDR2 reads YFSETQ. The CDR3 loop reads CASSLDRVNYGYTF. The CDR3 region has the DNA TGCGCCAGCAGCTTGGACAGGGTAAACTATGGCTACACCTTC.